This TCR beta chain was recorded in a study of human T cells and chemical hapten exposure. TCRdb analysed the RACE reads with MiXCR anew, one entry per CDR3 protein. The table records a few hundred thousand distinct CDR3 sequences, more than 4.5% of them present only once. This clonotype was counted between two and nine times. V shed 4 bases and J 8 bases; nucleotides not matched to a gene: 6. Germline values: CDR1 SQVTM, CDR2 ANQGSEA. This CDR3 contains 14 residues. Time point indicated: patch test 1, 2 weeks after DPC sensitization. Documented treatment: therapeutic diphenylcyclopropenone sensitization with weekly scalp DPC.

The material was whole blood, obtained in connection with sensitization to the hapten diphenylcyclopropenone (DPC). The chain recombines TRBV29-1 with TRBJ1-6, with 9 bases matching TRBD1. This sequence originates from a woman aged 45 to 65 with alopecia areata. Some clones in this sample may be carry-over from other donors' samples. CDR3 amino acids: CSVVTGGIDSPLHF. CDR3 DNA: TGCAGCGTTGTAACAGGGGGCATAGATTCACCCCTCCACTTT. Full variable domain (missing parts from reference TRBV29-1 and TRBJ1-6): SAVISQKPSRDICQRGTSLTIQCQVDSQVTMMFWYRQQPGQSLTLIATANQGSEATYESGFVIDKFPISRPNLTFSTLTVSNMSPEDSSIYLCSVVTGGIDSPLHFGNGTRLTVT.